Described below is a single TCR beta chain sequence and its context. This record belongs to a study of T cells of healthy individuals. TCRdb redid the calling of the 5' RACE reads with MiXCR, one entry per CDR3 protein. The profile shows approximately 100,000 distinct CDR3 sequences, 17% of them singletons. Germline loops: CDR1 SGHTA, CDR2 FQGNSA. The CDR3 consists of 15 residues. V lost 3 bases to trimming and J lost 0 bases, with 10 bases between them. This clonotype was obtained from a human donor in good health. This sequence joins TRBV7-2 and TRBJ2-3; D gene ambiguous. CDR3 DNA sequence: TGTGCCAGCAGCTTCGTACTGACTAGCACAGATACGCAGTATTTT. This encodes CASSFVLTSTDTQYF. Full variable domain (rest looked up from reference TRBV7-2 and TRBJ2-3): GAGVSQSPSNKVTEKGKDVELRCDPISGHTALYWYRQSLGQGLEFLIYFQGNSAPDKSGLPSDRFSAERTGGSVSTLTIQRTQQEDSAVYLCASSFVLTSTDTQYFGPGTRLTVL.